This T cell receptor beta chain was recovered during a study of blood T cell repertoires in COVID-19. Produced via immunoSEQ multiplex PCR; TCRdb's table is partial and in-frame only. The sample has around 500,000 clones, over 75% seen once. The germline V gene has CDR1 SQVTM and CDR2 ANQGSEA. Trimming cost V 3 bases and J 5 bases; bases outside gene matches: 9. The CDR3 is 14 amino acids. The chain employs TRBV29-1 and TRBJ1-2; TRBD1 aligns across 7 bases. What was sequenced was PBMCs or T cells enriched from blood (not recorded which). The clonotype comes from a woman aged 40 to 55 who had recovered from COVID-19. This CDR3 reads CSVESRDSLYGYTF. CDR3 DNA: TGCAGCGTTGAGTCAAGGGACAGCCTTTATGGCTACACCTTC.